This T cell receptor beta chain was recovered during a study of cytomegalovirus exposure and HLA in healthy donors. Trimming stripped 4 bases from V and 0 bases from J, with 10 bases between. This CDR3 has 16 residues. Germline V CDR1 and CDR2: SNHLY, FYNNEI. A remark on this clone: Its antigen remains unidentified.

Use of 60 Vbeta and 13 Jbeta primers characterized the PCR. Generated by immunoSEQ multiplex PCR, the TCRdb table keeps only in-frame clones and is missing some. The sample lists roughly 100,000 clones, approximately 66% occurring once. The study's findings and limits: Within an earlier analysis, most TCR beta V segments proved productive either about 87% or about 30% of the time. Usually a TCR sequence was rare, but some public TCRs were found in many donors. The records held CMV serostatus as the only immune exposure information.

Material for sequencing was PBMCs. J is TRBJ2-6 and V is TRBV2, with D perhaps matching TRBD2 (5 bases). The sequence came from a woman aged 45-65 years in good health and CMV-seronegative. This CDR3 reads CASSGGIVSGANVLTF. Here the CDR3 DNA reads TGTGCCAGCAGTGGAGGGATTGTCTCTGGGGCCAACGTCCTGACTTTC.